The rows below give T cell receptor beta chains drawn from one sample of a study of T cell responses to AZD1222 COVID-19 vaccine. The protocol was immunoSEQ multiplex PCR, while the TCRdb copy is restricted to in-frame clones and leaves out a portion. The sample consists of approximately 130,000 clones, about 94% of them appearing once. The input for sequencing was peripheral blood, taken on day 0 of AZD1222 vaccination. Every receptor here comes from an adult in good health. Each CDR3 is given with its conserved first and last residue. A D gene is named only where the DNA matches it firmly. Size tells how often a clone was seen (once, few, many) or the class of an expanded clone, and some rows leave it out.

d_call: NA; clone_size: NA; v_call: TRBV5-4; j_call: TRBJ1-5; cdr3_aa: CASSLGPRGNQPQHF; cdr3_nt: TGTGCCAGCAGCTTGGGTCCTCGTGGCAATCAGCCCCAGCATTTT
d_call: NA; clone_size: NA; v_call: TRBV12-3/TRBV12-4; j_call: TRBJ1-2; cdr3_aa: CASKRGPNYGYTF; cdr3_nt: TGTGCCAGCAAGAGGGGCCCTAACTATGGCTACACCTTC
d_call: NA; clone_size: NA; v_call: TRBV18; j_call: TRBJ1-6; cdr3_aa: CASSPLEDSPLHF; cdr3_nt: TGTGCCAGCTCCCCACTAGAAGATTCACCCCTCCACTTT
d_call: TRBD1; clone_size: NA; v_call: TRBV5-5; j_call: TRBJ1-2; cdr3_aa: CASSLQGGGYTF; cdr3_nt: TGTGCCAGCAGTCTCCAGGGGGGTGGCTACACCTTC
d_call: TRBD1; clone_size: NA; v_call: TRBV2; j_call: TRBJ1-5; cdr3_aa: CASSDPQGVANQPQHF; cdr3_nt: TGTGCCAGCAGTGACCCGCAGGGGGTTGCCAATCAGCCCCAGCATTTT
d_call: NA; clone_size: NA; v_call: TRBV30; j_call: TRBJ1-2; cdr3_aa: CAWKYYGYTF; cdr3_nt: TGTGCCTGGAAGTACTATGGCTACACCTTC
d_call: TRBD1; clone_size: NA; v_call: TRBV3-1/TRBV3-2; j_call: TRBJ1-1; cdr3_aa: CASSQQGGSTEAFF; cdr3_nt: TGTGCCAGCAGCCAACAGGGGGGCTCCACTGAAGCTTTCTTT
d_call: TRBD1; clone_size: NA; v_call: TRBV4-1; j_call: TRBJ2-2; cdr3_aa: CASSQSTGVTGELFF; cdr3_nt: TGCGCCAGCAGCCAGTCTACAGGGGTCACCGGGGAGCTGTTTTTT
d_call: TRBD1; clone_size: NA; v_call: TRBV5-6; j_call: TRBJ1-5; cdr3_aa: CASSLGQGADQPQHF; cdr3_nt: TGTGCCAGCAGCCTAGGACAGGGGGCCGATCAGCCCCAGCATTTT
d_call: NA; clone_size: NA; v_call: TRBV5-8; j_call: TRBJ2-1; cdr3_aa: CASSLGFGQRDYNEQFF; cdr3_nt: TGTGCCAGCAGCTTGGGCTTCGGACAGCGAGATTACAATGAGCAGTTCTTC
d_call: TRBD1; clone_size: NA; v_call: TRBV10-3; j_call: TRBJ1-3; cdr3_aa: CAISAGQTDRNTIYF; cdr3_nt: TGTGCCATCAGTGCGGGACAGACAGACCGAAACACCATATATTTT
d_call: NA; clone_size: NA; v_call: TRBV11-2; j_call: TRBJ1-2; cdr3_aa: CASSLDLIQGSYGYTF; cdr3_nt: TGTGCCAGCAGCTTAGATCTAATTCAGGGGTCCTATGGCTACACCTTC
d_call: NA; clone_size: NA; v_call: TRBV7-9; j_call: TRBJ2-2; cdr3_aa: CASSLKGRGLNTGELFF; cdr3_nt: TGTGCCAGCAGCTTAAAAGGGCGGGGGCTGAACACCGGGGAGCTGTTTTTT
d_call: NA; clone_size: once; v_call: TRBV7-6; j_call: TRBJ1-5; cdr3_aa: CASSSWTAGQPQHF; cdr3_nt: TGTGCCAGCAGCTCTTGGACAGCAGGCCAGCCCCAGCATTTT
d_call: TRBD1; clone_size: NA; v_call: TRBV3-1/TRBV3-2; j_call: TRBJ1-4; cdr3_aa: CASSPRTGVSEKLFF; cdr3_nt: TGTGCCAGCAGCCCCCGGACAGGGGTGTCCGAAAAACTGTTTTTT
d_call: NA; clone_size: NA; v_call: TRBV5-1; j_call: TRBJ1-2; cdr3_aa: CASSPDNYGYTF; cdr3_nt: TGCGCCAGCAGTCCCGATAACTATGGCTACACCTTC
d_call: NA; clone_size: NA; v_call: TRBV6-5; j_call: TRBJ1-1; cdr3_aa: CASSYSKPTEAFF; cdr3_nt: TGTGCCAGCAGTTACTCGAAGCCTACTGAAGCTTTCTTT
d_call: NA; clone_size: NA; v_call: TRBV30; j_call: TRBJ1-1; cdr3_aa: CAWSVGGTEAFF; cdr3_nt: TGTGCCTGGAGTGTTGGGGGTACTGAAGCTTTCTTT
d_call: NA; clone_size: NA; v_call: TRBV5-5; j_call: TRBJ2-7; cdr3_aa: CASSPLGLGQYF; cdr3_nt: TGTGCCAGCAGCCCCCTGGGCCTTGGGCAGTACTTC
d_call: NA; clone_size: NA; v_call: TRBV10-3; j_call: TRBJ2-7; cdr3_aa: CAISESTGSYEQYF; cdr3_nt: TGTGCCATCAGTGAGTCGACGGGTTCCTACGAGCAGTACTTC
d_call: TRBD1; clone_size: NA; v_call: TRBV4-1; j_call: TRBJ1-3; cdr3_aa: CASSPRTGQTPGNTIYF; cdr3_nt: TGCGCCAGCAGCCCAAGGACAGGGCAGACTCCTGGAAACACCATATATTTT
d_call: NA; clone_size: NA; v_call: TRBV6-5; j_call: TRBJ1-1; cdr3_aa: CASSPPGMNTEAFF; cdr3_nt: TGTGCCAGCAGTCCCCCCGGAATGAACACTGAAGCTTTCTTT
d_call: NA; clone_size: NA; v_call: TRBV18; j_call: TRBJ1-5; cdr3_aa: CASSPQPGYQPQHF; cdr3_nt: TGTGCCAGCTCACCCCAACCAGGGTATCAGCCCCAGCATTTT
d_call: NA; clone_size: NA; v_call: TRBV5-4; j_call: TRBJ1-2; cdr3_aa: CASSFPGSDYGYTF; cdr3_nt: TGTGCCAGCAGCTTCCCAGGTTCCGACTATGGCTACACCTTC
d_call: TRBD1; clone_size: NA; v_call: TRBV9; j_call: TRBJ2-7; cdr3_aa: CASSASGGQGGYEQYF; cdr3_nt: TGTGCCAGCAGCGCCTCAGGTGGACAGGGGGGGTACGAGCAGTACTTC
d_call: NA; clone_size: NA; v_call: TRBV20-1; j_call: TRBJ2-7; cdr3_aa: CSAGPGSTKYF; cdr3_nt: TGCAGTGCTGGGCCCGGGTCCACCAAGTACTTC
d_call: NA; clone_size: NA; v_call: TRBV7-2; j_call: TRBJ1-2; cdr3_aa: CASSLAVGGAGEYGYTF; cdr3_nt: TGTGCCAGCAGCTTAGCGGTAGGGGGTGCAGGGGAATATGGCTACACCTTC
d_call: TRBD1; clone_size: NA; v_call: TRBV2; j_call: TRBJ1-5; cdr3_aa: CASSEGRWDRGENFSNQPQHF; cdr3_nt: TGTGCCAGCAGTGAAGGGAGGTGGGACAGGGGCGAAAACTTTAGCAATCAGCCCCAGCATTTT
d_call: TRBD2; clone_size: NA; v_call: TRBV2; j_call: TRBJ2-3; cdr3_aa: CASSGLAGTSDTQYF; cdr3_nt: TGTGCCAGCAGTGGACTAGCGGGGACGTCAGATACGCAGTATTTT
d_call: NA; clone_size: NA; v_call: TRBV29-1; j_call: TRBJ1-3; cdr3_aa: CSTWGDSGNTIYF; cdr3_nt: TGCAGCACCTGGGGGGATTCTGGAAACACCATATATTTT
d_call: NA; clone_size: NA; v_call: TRBV4-1; j_call: TRBJ1-2; cdr3_aa: CASSLGGGYTF; cdr3_nt: TGCGCCAGCAGCCTAGGGGGTGGCTACACCTTC
d_call: NA; clone_size: NA; v_call: TRBV19; j_call: TRBJ1-4; cdr3_aa: CASSPTVPPNEKLFF; cdr3_nt: TGTGCCAGTAGTCCAACAGTTCCACCTAATGAAAAACTGTTTTTT
d_call: NA; clone_size: NA; v_call: TRBV18; j_call: TRBJ2-7; cdr3_aa: CASSPPGSYEQYF; cdr3_nt: TGTGCCAGCTCACCACCGGGGTCCTACGAGCAGTACTTC
d_call: NA; clone_size: NA; v_call: TRBV7-9; j_call: TRBJ2-7; cdr3_aa: CASSPGGTVREQYF; cdr3_nt: TGTGCCAGCAGCCCAGGAGGGACAGTCCGGGAGCAGTACTTC
d_call: NA; clone_size: NA; v_call: TRBV4-1; j_call: TRBJ1-1; cdr3_aa: CASSQTGTQNTEAFF; cdr3_nt: TGCGCCAGCAGCCAGACCGGGACACAGAACACTGAAGCTTTCTTT
d_call: NA; clone_size: NA; v_call: TRBV9; j_call: TRBJ1-5; cdr3_aa: CASSVDGFSNQPQHF; cdr3_nt: TGTGCCAGCAGCGTTGACGGGTTCAGCAATCAGCCCCAGCATTTT
d_call: NA; clone_size: NA; v_call: TRBV11-2; j_call: TRBJ1-2; cdr3_aa: CASSLSPNYGYTF; cdr3_nt: TGTGCCAGCAGCTTATCACCTAACTATGGCTACACCTTC
d_call: TRBD1; clone_size: NA; v_call: TRBV5-1; j_call: TRBJ1-2; cdr3_aa: CASSTGQGAGGYTF; cdr3_nt: TGCGCCAGCAGCACCGGACAGGGGGCTGGTGGCTACACCTTC
d_call: TRBD1; clone_size: NA; v_call: TRBV6-1; j_call: TRBJ1-2; cdr3_aa: CASSERQGGANYGYTF; cdr3_nt: TGTGCCAGCAGTGAAAGACAGGGGGGAGCTAACTATGGCTACACCTTC
d_call: NA; clone_size: NA; v_call: TRBV6-5; j_call: TRBJ1-1; cdr3_aa: CASSYREGANTEAFF; cdr3_nt: TGTGCCAGCAGTTACCGGGAGGGCGCCAACACTGAAGCTTTCTTT
d_call: NA; clone_size: NA; v_call: TRBV7-9; j_call: TRBJ1-6; cdr3_aa: CASRSLKGRDSPLHF; cdr3_nt: TGTGCCAGCAGGTCCCTGAAAGGGAGGGATTCACCCCTCCACTTT
d_call: TRBD2; clone_size: few; v_call: TRBV19; j_call: TRBJ2-7; cdr3_aa: CASSSPGLATYEQYF; cdr3_nt: TGTGCCAGTAGTTCTCCGGGACTAGCCACATACGAGCAGTACTTC